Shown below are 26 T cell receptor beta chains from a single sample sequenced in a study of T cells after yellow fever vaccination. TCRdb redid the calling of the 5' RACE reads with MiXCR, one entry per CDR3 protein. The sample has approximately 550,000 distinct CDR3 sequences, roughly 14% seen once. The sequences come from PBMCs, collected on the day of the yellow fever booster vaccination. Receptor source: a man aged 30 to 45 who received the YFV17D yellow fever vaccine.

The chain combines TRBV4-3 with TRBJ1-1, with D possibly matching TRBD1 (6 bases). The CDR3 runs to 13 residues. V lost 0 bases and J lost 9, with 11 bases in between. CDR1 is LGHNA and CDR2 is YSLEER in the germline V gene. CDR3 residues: CASSQDEDRKAFF. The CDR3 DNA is TGCGCCAGCAGCCAAGATGAGGACAGAAAAGCTTTCTTT.

CDR3 loop: CSARDPSGSTDTQYF. The CDR3 region has the DNA TGCAGTGCTAGAGATCCTAGCGGGAGTACTGATACGCAGTATTTT. The V call is TRBV20-1, the J call TRBJ2-3; 10 bases agree with TRBD2. The ends lost 0 bases at V and 6 bases at J; junction bases unmatched: 6. The CDR3 has 15 amino acids. The V gene's germline CDR1 is DFQATT and CDR2 SNEGSKA (reference sequence).

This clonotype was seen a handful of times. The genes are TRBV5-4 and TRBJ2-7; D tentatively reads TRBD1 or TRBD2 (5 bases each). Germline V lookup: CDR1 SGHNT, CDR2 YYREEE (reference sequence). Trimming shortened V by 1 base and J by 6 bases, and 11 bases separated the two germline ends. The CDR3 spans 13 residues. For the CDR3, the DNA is TGTGCCAGCAGCTTGCTGGATGGGACCGAGCAGTACTTC. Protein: CASSLLDGTEQYF.

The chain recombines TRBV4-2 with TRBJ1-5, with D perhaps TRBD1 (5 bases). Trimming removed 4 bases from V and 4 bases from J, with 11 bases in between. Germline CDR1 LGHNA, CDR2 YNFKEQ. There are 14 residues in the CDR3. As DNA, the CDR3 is TGTGCCAGCAGCCCGGACAAAATGAATCAGCCCCAGCATTTT. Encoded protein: CASSPDKMNQPQHF.

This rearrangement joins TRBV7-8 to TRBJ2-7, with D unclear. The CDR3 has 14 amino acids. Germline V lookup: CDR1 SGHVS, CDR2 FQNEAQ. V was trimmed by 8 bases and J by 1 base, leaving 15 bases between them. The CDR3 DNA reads TGTGCCAGCCGATCTTACACCCGGTCCTACGAGCAGTACTTC. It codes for CASRSYTRSYEQYF.

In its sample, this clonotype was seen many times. CDR3 region: CASSLADRVYNEQFF. The CDR3 DNA reads TGCGCCAGCAGCTTGGCGGACAGGGTGTACAATGAGCAGTTCTTC. V usage is TRBV5-1 and J usage is TRBJ2-1; 8 bases map to TRBD1. This CDR3 region has 15 residues. Germline V gene lookup returns CDR1 SGHRS and CDR2 YFSETQ. The V segment lost 0 bases and the J segment 4 bases; nucleotides outside the gene matches: 3.

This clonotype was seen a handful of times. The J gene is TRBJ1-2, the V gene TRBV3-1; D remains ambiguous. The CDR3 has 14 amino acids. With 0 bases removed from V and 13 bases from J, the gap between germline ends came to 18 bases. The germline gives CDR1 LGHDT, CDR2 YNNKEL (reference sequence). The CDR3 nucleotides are TGTGCCAGCAGCCAAGATCGGCGCGGGTGGGTTGCCACCTTC. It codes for CASSQDRRGWVATF.

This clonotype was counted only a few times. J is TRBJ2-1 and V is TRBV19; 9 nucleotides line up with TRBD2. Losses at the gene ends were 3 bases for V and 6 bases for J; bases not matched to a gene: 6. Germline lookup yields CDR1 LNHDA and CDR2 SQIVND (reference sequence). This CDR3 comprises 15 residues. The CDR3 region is CASSIRAGGFNEQFF. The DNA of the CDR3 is TGTGCCAGTAGTATTCGAGCGGGAGGTTTCAATGAGCAGTTCTTC.

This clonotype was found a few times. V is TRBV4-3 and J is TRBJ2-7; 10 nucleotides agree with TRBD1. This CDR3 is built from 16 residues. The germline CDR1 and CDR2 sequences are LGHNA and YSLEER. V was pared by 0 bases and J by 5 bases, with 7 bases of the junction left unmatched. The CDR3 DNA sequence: TGCGCCAGCAGCCAAGATTGGGGACAGGGGATCCACGAGCAGTACTTC. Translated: CASSQDWGQGIHEQYF.

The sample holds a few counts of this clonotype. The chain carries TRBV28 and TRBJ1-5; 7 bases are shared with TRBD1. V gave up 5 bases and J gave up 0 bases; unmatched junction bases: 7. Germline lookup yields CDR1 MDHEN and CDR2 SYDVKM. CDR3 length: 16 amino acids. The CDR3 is CASSTRDSYSNQPQHF. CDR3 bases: TGTGCCAGCAGTACCCGGGACAGTTATAGCAATCAGCCCCAGCATTTT.

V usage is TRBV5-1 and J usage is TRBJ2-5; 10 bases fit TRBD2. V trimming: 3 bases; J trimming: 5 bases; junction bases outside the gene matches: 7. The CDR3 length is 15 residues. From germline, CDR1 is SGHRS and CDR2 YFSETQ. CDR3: CASSSPAGGTETQYF. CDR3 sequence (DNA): TGCGCCAGCAGCTCACCAGCGGGAGGGACGGAGACCCAGTACTTC.

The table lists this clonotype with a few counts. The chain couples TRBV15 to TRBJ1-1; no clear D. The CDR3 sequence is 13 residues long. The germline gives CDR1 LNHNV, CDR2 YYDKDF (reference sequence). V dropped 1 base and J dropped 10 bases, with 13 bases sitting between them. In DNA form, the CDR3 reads TGTGCCACCAGCAGAGGCGCGGCGGTTATAGCTTTCTTT. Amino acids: CATSRGAAVIAFF.

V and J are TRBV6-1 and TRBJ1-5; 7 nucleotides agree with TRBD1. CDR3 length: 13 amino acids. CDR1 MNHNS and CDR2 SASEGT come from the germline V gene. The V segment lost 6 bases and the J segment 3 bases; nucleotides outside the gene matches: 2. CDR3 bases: TGTGCCAGCAGGGGACAGAACAATCAGCCCCAGCATTTT. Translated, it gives CASRGQNNQPQHF.

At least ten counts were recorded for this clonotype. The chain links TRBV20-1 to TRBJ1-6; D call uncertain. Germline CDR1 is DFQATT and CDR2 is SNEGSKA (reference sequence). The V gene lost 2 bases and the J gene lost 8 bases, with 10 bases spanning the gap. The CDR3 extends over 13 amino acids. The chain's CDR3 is CSARSQLDSPLHF. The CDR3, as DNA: TGCAGTGCTAGAAGTCAGTTGGATTCACCCCTCCACTTT.

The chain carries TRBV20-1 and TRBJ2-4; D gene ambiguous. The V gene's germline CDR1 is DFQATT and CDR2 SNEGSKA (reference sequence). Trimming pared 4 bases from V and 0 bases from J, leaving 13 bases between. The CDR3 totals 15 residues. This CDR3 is CSATTQIRAKNIQYF. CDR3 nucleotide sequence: TGCAGTGCTACGACTCAAATTAGAGCCAAAAACATTCAGTACTTC.

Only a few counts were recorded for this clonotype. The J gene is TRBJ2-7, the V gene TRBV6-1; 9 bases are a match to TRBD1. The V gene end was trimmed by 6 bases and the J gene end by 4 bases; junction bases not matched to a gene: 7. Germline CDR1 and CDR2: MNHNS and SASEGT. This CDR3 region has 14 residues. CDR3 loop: CASSRGQGQYEQYF. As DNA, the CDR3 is TGTGCCAGCAGCAGGGGACAGGGTCAATACGAGCAGTACTTC.

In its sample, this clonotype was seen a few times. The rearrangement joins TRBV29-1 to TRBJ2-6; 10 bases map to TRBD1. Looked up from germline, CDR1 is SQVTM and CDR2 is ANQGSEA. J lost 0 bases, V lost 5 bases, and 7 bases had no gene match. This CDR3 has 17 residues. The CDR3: CSVFGQGGGSGANVLTF. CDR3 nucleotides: TGCAGCGTTTTCGGACAGGGGGGGGGCTCTGGGGCCAACGTCCTGACTTTC.

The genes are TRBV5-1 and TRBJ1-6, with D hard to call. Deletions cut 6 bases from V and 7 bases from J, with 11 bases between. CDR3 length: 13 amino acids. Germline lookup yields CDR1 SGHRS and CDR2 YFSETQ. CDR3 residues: CASTSESNSPLHF. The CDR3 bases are TGCGCCAGCACGTCGGAGTCCAATTCACCCCTCCACTTT.

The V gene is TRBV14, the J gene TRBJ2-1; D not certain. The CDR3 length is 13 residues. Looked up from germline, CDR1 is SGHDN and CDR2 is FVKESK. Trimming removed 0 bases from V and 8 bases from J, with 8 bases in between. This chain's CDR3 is CASSQDLGYEQFF. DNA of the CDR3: TGTGCCAGCAGCCAAGATCTGGGTTATGAGCAGTTCTTC. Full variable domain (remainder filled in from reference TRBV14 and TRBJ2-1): EAGVTQFPSHSVIEKGQTVTLRCDPISGHDNLYWYRRVMGKEIKFLLHFVKESKQDESGMPNNRFLAERTGGTYSTLKVQPAELEDSGVYFCASSQDLGYEQFFGPGTRLTVL.

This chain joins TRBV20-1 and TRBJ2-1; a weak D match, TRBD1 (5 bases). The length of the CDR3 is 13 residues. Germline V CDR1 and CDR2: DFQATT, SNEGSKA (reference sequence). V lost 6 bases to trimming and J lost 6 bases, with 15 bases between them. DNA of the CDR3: TGCAGTGCCGACAGCCGTCAAACCAATGAGCAGTTCTTC. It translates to CSADSRQTNEQFF.

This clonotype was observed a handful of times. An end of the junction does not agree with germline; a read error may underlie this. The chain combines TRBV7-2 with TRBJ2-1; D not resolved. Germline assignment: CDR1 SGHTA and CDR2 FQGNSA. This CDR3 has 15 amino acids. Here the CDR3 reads CASSLLPNAYNEQFF. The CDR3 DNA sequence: TGTGCCAGCAGCCTCCTCCCGAATGCCTATAATGAGCAGTTCTTC.

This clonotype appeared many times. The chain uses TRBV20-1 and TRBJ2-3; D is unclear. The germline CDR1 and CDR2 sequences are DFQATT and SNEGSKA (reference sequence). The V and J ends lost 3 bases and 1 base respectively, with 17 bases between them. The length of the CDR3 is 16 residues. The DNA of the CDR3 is TGCAGTGCTAGTGATACGGGCCCAGGCGGCACAGATACGCAGTATTTT. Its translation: CSASDTGPGGTDTQYF.

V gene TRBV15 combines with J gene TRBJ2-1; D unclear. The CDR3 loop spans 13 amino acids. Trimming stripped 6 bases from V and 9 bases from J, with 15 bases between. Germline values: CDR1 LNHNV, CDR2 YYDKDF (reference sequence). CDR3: CATRALVNSEQFF. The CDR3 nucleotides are TGTGCCACCAGGGCCCTAGTTAACAGTGAGCAGTTCTTC.

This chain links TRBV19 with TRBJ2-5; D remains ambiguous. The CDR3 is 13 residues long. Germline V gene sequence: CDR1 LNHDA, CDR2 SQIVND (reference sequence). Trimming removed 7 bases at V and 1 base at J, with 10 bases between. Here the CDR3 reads CASKVSGQETQYF. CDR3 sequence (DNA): TGTGCCAGTAAAGTTTCAGGCCAAGAGACCCAGTACTTC.

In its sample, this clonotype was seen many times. CDR3 region: CASSQGWAGRSSYEQYF. The CDR3 DNA is TGTGCCAGCAGCCAAGGTTGGGCGGGACGCAGCTCCTACGAGCAGTACTTC. V and J are TRBV14 and TRBJ2-7; D may be TRBD2 (6 bases). The CDR3 sequence is 17 residues long. Trimming left V 1 base short and J 0 bases short, with 16 bases between. CDR1 SGHDN and CDR2 FVKESK come from the germline V gene.

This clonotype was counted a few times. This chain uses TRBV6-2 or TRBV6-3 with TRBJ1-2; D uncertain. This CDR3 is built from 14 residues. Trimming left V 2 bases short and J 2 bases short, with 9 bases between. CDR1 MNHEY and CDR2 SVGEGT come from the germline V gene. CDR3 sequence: CASSYVGLNYGYTF. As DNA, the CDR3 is TGTGCCAGCAGTTACGTCGGACTGAACTATGGCTACACCTTC.